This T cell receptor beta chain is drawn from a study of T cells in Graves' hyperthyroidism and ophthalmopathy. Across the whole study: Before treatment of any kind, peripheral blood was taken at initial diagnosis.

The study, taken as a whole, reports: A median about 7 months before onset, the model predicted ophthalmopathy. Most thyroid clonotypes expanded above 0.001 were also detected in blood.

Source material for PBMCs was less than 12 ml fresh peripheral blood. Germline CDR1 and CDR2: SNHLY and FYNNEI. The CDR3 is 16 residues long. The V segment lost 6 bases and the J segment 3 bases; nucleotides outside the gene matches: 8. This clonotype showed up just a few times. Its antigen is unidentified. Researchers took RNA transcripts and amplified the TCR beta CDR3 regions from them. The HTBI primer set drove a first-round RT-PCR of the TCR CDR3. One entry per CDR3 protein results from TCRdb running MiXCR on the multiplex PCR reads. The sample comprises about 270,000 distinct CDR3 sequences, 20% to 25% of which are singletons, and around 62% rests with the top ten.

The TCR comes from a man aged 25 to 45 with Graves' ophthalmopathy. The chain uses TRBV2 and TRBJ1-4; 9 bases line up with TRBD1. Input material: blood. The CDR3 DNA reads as TGTGCCAGCAGGTGGACAGGGGTTCTGGCTAATGAAAAACTGTTTTTT. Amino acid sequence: CASRWTGVLANEKLFF.